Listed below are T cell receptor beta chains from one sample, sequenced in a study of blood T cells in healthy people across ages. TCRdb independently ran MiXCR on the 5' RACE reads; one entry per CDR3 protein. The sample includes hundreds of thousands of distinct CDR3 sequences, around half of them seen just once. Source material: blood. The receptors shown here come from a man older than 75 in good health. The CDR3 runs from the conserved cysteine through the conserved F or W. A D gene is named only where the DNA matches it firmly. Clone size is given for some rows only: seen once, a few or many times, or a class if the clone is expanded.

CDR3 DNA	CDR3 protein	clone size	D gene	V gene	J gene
TGCAGTTCCCCCGACGACAGGGGGCCAGATGAGCAGTTCTTC	CSSPDDRGPDEQFF	few	TRBD1	TRBV20-1	TRBJ2-1
TGTGCCAGCGTAAGGAGTGGCATAGATACGCAGTATTTT	CASVRSGIDTQYF	-	-	TRBV28	TRBJ2-3
TGTGCCAGCGGGGACAGGGGCAAATATGACACTGAAGCTTTCTTT	CASGDRGKYDTEAFF	-	TRBD1	TRBV13	TRBJ1-1
TGTGCCAGCAGTCACATAGGCTTCGAGACGGCAATCCAAGAGACCCAGTACTTC	CASSHIGFETAIQETQYF	-	-	TRBV12-3/TRBV12-4	TRBJ2-5
TGCAGTGCCCACCTGGGCTCCTACGAGCAGTACTTC	CSAHLGSYEQYF	-	-	TRBV20-1	TRBJ2-7
TGCAGCGTAGTCCGGACCGCTGAAGCTTTCTTT	CSVVRTAEAFF	-	-	TRBV29-1	TRBJ1-1
TGTGCCAGCAGCCAGCTCACCGGGACAGTCTCCTACAATGAGCAGTTCTTC	CASSQLTGTVSYNEQFF	-	TRBD1	TRBV4-2	TRBJ2-1
TGTGCCAGCAGTTTATCGGGCAGGGGGGCAACTAATGAAAAACTGTTTTTT	CASSLSGRGATNEKLFF	few	TRBD1	TRBV27	TRBJ1-4
TGCAGTGCTAGAGATCATTGGGGGGCTTCCTACAATGAGCAGTTCTTC	CSARDHWGASYNEQFF	-	-	TRBV20-1	TRBJ2-1
TGCAGTGCTAGAGAGTCGACACCAGATACGCAGTATTTT	CSARESTPDTQYF	few	-	TRBV20-1	TRBJ2-3
TGCGCCAGCAGCTTGGACGGGGGCGTTTCACCCCTCCACTTT	CASSLDGGVSPLHF	-	-	TRBV5-1	TRBJ1-6
TGCGCCAGCAGCCGTCAGAGGGGGCCCACAGATACGCAGTATTTT	CASSRQRGPTDTQYF	-	TRBD1	TRBV5-1	TRBJ2-3
TGTGCCAGCAGTGACTTGGGTTTCTCTTCACCCCTCCACTTT	CASSDLGFSSPLHF	few	-	TRBV25-1	TRBJ1-6
TGCGCCAGCAGCCTGGGGACAAGTAGCCAACGGGCTTTCTTT	CASSLGTSSQRAFF	-	-	TRBV4-3	TRBJ1-1
TGTGCCAGCAGCCCGGACAGCAAAGATACGCAGTATTTT	CASSPDSKDTQYF	once	-	TRBV7-3	TRBJ2-3
TGTGCCAGCAGTTCGACAGCGTCTAACTATGGCTACACCTTC	CASSSTASNYGYTF	-	-	TRBV28	TRBJ1-2
TGTGCCAGCAGTGAAAGGCAGTTGGATGAGCAGTTCTTC	CASSERQLDEQFF	-	-	TRBV2	TRBJ2-1
TGTGCCATCACCCAGCGAAATGACAGGGCGTTGACCATCGAGAATGGCTACACCTTC	CAITQRNDRALTIENGYTF	few	TRBD1	TRBV10-3	TRBJ1-2
TGTGCCAGCAGCTTCCCGGGACAGGGGGACTACGAGCAGTACTTC	CASSFPGQGDYEQYF	-	TRBD1	TRBV11-2	TRBJ2-7
TGTGCCATCAGTGTCAGGGGGGATGGCTACACCTTC	CAISVRGDGYTF	few	TRBD1	TRBV10-3	TRBJ1-2
TGTGCCAGCAGCTCGGGACGGAGCCAAGAGACCCAGTACTTC	CASSSGRSQETQYF	few	-	TRBV7-9	TRBJ2-5
TGTGCCAGCAGCGTACTACCAACAGATACGCAGTATTTT	CASSVLPTDTQYF	few	-	TRBV9	TRBJ2-3
TGTGCCAGCTCACCTCGGAGCGGCCCTAACTATGGCTACACCTTC	CASSPRSGPNYGYTF	-	-	TRBV18	TRBJ1-2
TGCAGTGCTAGCCCTAGTAAGGGGAACACTGAAGCTTTCTTT	CSASPSKGNTEAFF	once	-	TRBV20-1	TRBJ1-1
TGCGCCAGCAGCTTGCCCACAGCAACCTACAATGAGCAGTTCTTC	CASSLPTATYNEQFF	-	-	TRBV5-1	TRBJ2-1
TGTGCCAGCTCACCGAGCGGGACAGGGGGGTCGCCTAACTATGGCTACACCTTC	CASSPSGTGGSPNYGYTF	-	TRBD1	TRBV18	TRBJ1-2
TGTGCCAGCAGTGGACAGGGTTCTGTTAGCAATGAGCAGTTCTTC	CASSGQGSVSNEQFF	-	TRBD1	TRBV2	TRBJ2-1
TGCAGTGCTAGTCCTAGCGGGGCCAATGAGCAGTTCTTC	CSASPSGANEQFF	once	TRBD2	TRBV20-1	TRBJ2-1
TGTGCCAGCTCCCTAGGACTAGCGGAGGGAAATGAGCAGTTCTTC	CASSLGLAEGNEQFF	few	TRBD2	TRBV18	TRBJ2-1
TGTGCCAGCGGCCCCTCAGAGAATTCACCCCTCCACTTT	CASGPSENSPLHF	once	-	TRBV14	TRBJ1-6
TGTGCCAGCAGCTTTTCGAGCGCCAGCACAGATACGCAGTATTTT	CASSFSSASTDTQYF	-	-	TRBV7-9	TRBJ2-3
TGCGCCAGCAGCCTGGGACAGGGACAGGGGCAGACCCAGTACTTC	CASSLGQGQGQTQYF	-	TRBD1	TRBV5-1	TRBJ2-5
TGTGCCAACAGCTCGATGACTAGCGCCTACGAGCAGTACTTC	CANSSMTSAYEQYF	-	TRBD2	TRBV7-2	TRBJ2-7
TGTGCCAGCAGCCCCCGCCTCGGGAGGGCGGGAGAGGCTAATGAAAAACTGTTTTTT	CASSPRLGRAGEANEKLFF	few	-	TRBV7-2	TRBJ1-4
TGTGCCAGCAGCCGGGTGGCCTACGAGCAGTACTTC	CASSRVAYEQYF	few	-	TRBV11-1	TRBJ2-7
TGTGCCCGCAGCTTAGTCGGCTACCGTCAGGAGACCCAGTACTTC	CARSLVGYRQETQYF	-	-	TRBV7-2	TRBJ2-5
TGCAGTGCTAGAACCGGTTACACGAACACCGGGGAGCTGTTTTTT	CSARTGYTNTGELFF	-	-	TRBV20-1	TRBJ2-2
TGCGCCAGCAGCTCGGGGGGGACCTACGAGCAGTACTTC	CASSSGGTYEQYF	-	TRBD2	TRBV5-1	TRBJ2-7
TGTGCCAGCAGCTTAGTAAGGGCAGCACTTCAAGAGACCCAGTACTTC	CASSLVRAALQETQYF	-	-	TRBV7-2	TRBJ2-5
TGTGCCAGCAGTTCAAGAGGGACAGGGTGGGGCACAGATACGCAGTATTTT	CASSSRGTGWGTDTQYF	-	TRBD1	TRBV6-2/TRBV6-3	TRBJ2-3
TGCGCCAGCAGTCAATTTAGCCCGGATGGCTACACCTTC	CASSQFSPDGYTF	few	-	TRBV5-1	TRBJ1-2
TGTGCCAGCCGCACCGGGACTAGCGCCGGGGAGCTGTTTTTT	CASRTGTSAGELFF	many	TRBD2	TRBV2	TRBJ2-2
TGCAGTGCCAATTCCGGGACTAGCGGGAAGGGCAAAAACATTCAGTACTTC	CSANSGTSGKGKNIQYF	few	TRBD2	TRBV20-1	TRBJ2-4
TGTGCCAGCAGCCAACTCGCCACCACCTACGAGCAGTACTTC	CASSQLATTYEQYF	-	-	TRBV6-6	TRBJ2-7
TGTGCCAGCAGGCAAGGGGTGAACACAGATACGCAGTATTTT	CASRQGVNTDTQYF	-	-	TRBV7-9	TRBJ2-3
TGTGCCAGCAAAAGGGTCGTTAACACCGGGGAGCTGTTTTTT	CASKRVVNTGELFF	few	-	TRBV6-5	TRBJ2-2
TGCAGTGCTAGAGATCCGGGCGGGACGCGTAGCTCCTACAATGAGCAGTTCTTC	CSARDPGGTRSSYNEQFF	-	-	TRBV20-1	TRBJ2-1
TGTGCCAGCAGCGCACCGGGACAGGGTTACCATGAGCAGTACTTC	CASSAPGQGYHEQYF	-	TRBD1	TRBV5-6	TRBJ2-7
TGTGCCAGCAGTTTTTTATCTCGGGACAATGAGCAGTACTTC	CASSFLSRDNEQYF	few	-	TRBV12-3/TRBV12-4	TRBJ2-5
TGCAGCGTCCTGGGGGCGTTCTCTGGGGCCAACGTCCTGACTTTC	CSVLGAFSGANVLTF	-	-	TRBV29-1	TRBJ2-6
TGTGCCAGCAGGTCCGGGGCAGCTTACAATGAGCAGTTCTTC	CASRSGAAYNEQFF	-	-	TRBV6-5	TRBJ2-1
TGTGCCAGCAGCCAAATGAGCGGGAGTTACGAGCAGTACTTC	CASSQMSGSYEQYF	few	TRBD2	TRBV3-1	TRBJ2-7
TGTCCGCCGGAAAGACGAGGCTCCTACAATGAGCAGTTCTTC	CPPERRGSYNEQFF	-	-	TRBV27	TRBJ2-1
TGTGCCAGCAGCTTGGGCCGTTGGTCGGGATATGGCTACACCTTC	CASSLGRWSGYGYTF	-	-	TRBV5-5	TRBJ1-2